Shown below are 4 T cell receptor beta chains from a single sample sequenced in a study of regulatory T cells in long-lasting Graves disease. Time point specified: newly diagnosed GD, antithyroid drugs for less than 3 months. PBMC-extracted RNA yielded the TCR library. With iRepertoire HTBI primers and Arm-PCR of CDR3 regions, TCR beta libraries were built. TCRdb re-derived calls from the multiplex PCR reads in MiXCR, one entry per CDR3 protein. The profile shows approximately 490,000 distinct CDR3 sequences, 16% of them singletons. The same sample was also studied in work on T cells in Graves' hyperthyroidism and ophthalmopathy.

Material: peripheral blood mononuclear cells (PBMCs), obtained at new diagnosis, from a patient treated with antithyroid drugs. These receptor sequences come from a man between 40 and 49 years old with Graves disease.

V is TRBV19 and J is TRBJ1-5; TRBD1 matches at 12 bases. V shed 6 bases, J shed 7 bases, and the junction held 16 bases outside the gene matches. CDR1 LNHDA and CDR2 SQIVND come from the germline V gene (reference sequence). The CDR3 has 18 amino acids. The CDR3 loop reads CASSPTSGTGGGWQPQHF. For the CDR3, the DNA is TGTGCCAGTAGCCCTACCTCCGGGACAGGGGGCGGGTGGCAGCCCCAGCATTTT.

This clonotype was picked up many times. The J gene is TRBJ2-7, the V gene TRBV11-2; 8 bases map to TRBD2. Trimming took 8 bases from V and 5 from J; bases not matched to a gene: 17. There are 16 residues in the CDR3. Germline V gene data show CDR1 as SGHAT and CDR2 as FQNNGV. The DNA for the CDR3 is TGTGCCAGCCACCCATCACGTGGGACTAGATCTCACGAGCAGTACTTC. Its translation: CASHPSRGTRSHEQYF.

This clonotype came up many times. The rearrangement joins TRBV28 to TRBJ2-7, with a possible D match to TRBD2 (6 bases). The length of the CDR3 is 15 residues. The germline V and J ends were trimmed by 8 bases and 2 bases, with 19 bases remaining between them. Germline V lookup: CDR1 MDHEN, CDR2 SYDVKM. The CDR3 loop is CASSLGGLTPYEQYF. The DNA for the CDR3 is TGTGCCAGCTCCTTGGGGGGACTTACCCCCTACGAGCAGTACTTC.

This clonotype was counted many times. The gene calls are TRBV24-1 and TRBJ2-3, with 8 nucleotides matching TRBD1. With V trimmed by 9 bases and J by 0 bases, 1 base remained unmatched. Germline CDR1 and CDR2: KGHDR and SFDVKD. The CDR3 length is 13 residues. CDR3 nucleotides: TGTGCCACCGGACAGGGTAGCACAGATACGCAGTATTTT. Residues: CATGQGSTDTQYF.